The count of the clone carrying this T cell receptor beta chain is one. In the authors' workflow: Estimated nucleated cell counts came from reference gene primer amplification. Clones were sequenced by immunoSEQ multiplex PCR, and TCRdb holds only the in-frame ones, with some missing. V and J calls and clone size follow that table, whereas D and trimming were derived from the DNA. The sample holds roughly 100,000 clones, approximately 91% seen once. The CDR3 sequence is 17 residues long. The germline V and J ends were trimmed by 0 bases and 0 bases, with 12 bases remaining between them. Germline V gene data show CDR1 as MGHRA and CDR2 as YSYEKL. The sample belongs to a study of blood T cell repertoires in COVID-19. Across the whole study: Material from acute and convalescent COVID-19 was sourced from the United States, Italy and Spain. PBMCs, B-cell-depleted T cells, or T cells provided the cDNA or gDNA that made up the material.

The chain has TRBV4-1 and TRBJ2-1; tentative D call: TRBD1 (5 bases). Sequencing was carried out using peripheral blood. The source is a man aged 18 to 30 with acute or convalescent COVID-19. Here the CDR3 DNA reads TGCGCCAGCAGCCAAGATATCCTAGACAGCTCCTACAATGAGCAGTTCTTC. It yields the protein CASSQDILDSSYNEQFF.